This TCR beta chain was sequenced for a study of T cell repertoires in cytomegalovirus infection (dated 2019 in TCRdb). Looking at the study overall: The peptide stimulations were aimed at well-studied HLA-B-restricted epitopes as well as recently identified HLA-C-restricted CMV epitopes, whose presentation resists viral immunomodulation. Donor HLA type was relevant to the analysis, because carriage of CMV infection together with the matching HLA type was indicated by public TCR beta signatures.

In regard to this clonotype: The antigen it recognizes is unknown. No base quality information exists; no much larger clone differs at one position.

Reading the label with the study, this specimen's treatment or condition is: in vitro stimulation with specific CMV peptide epitopes to enrich CMV-specific T cells. V loses 2 bases, J loses 6 bases, and the germline ends lie 4 bases apart. From its cysteine to its phenylalanine, the CDR3 spans 11 amino acids. This entry keeps only the CDR3 DNA: 33 bases, framed from base 1. CDR1 MNHEY and CDR2 SVGAGI were looked up in the germline V gene. The data were produced on an Illumina HiSeq 1500. Using fastp at Q25 and MiXCR, TCRdb reprocessed the public reads and kept productive beta chains. Identical CDR3 proteins give one entry, which carries the most common genes and DNA. The sample table shows under 450,000 distinct CDR3 sequences, and about 35% are seen once. Roughly 13% of the sample lies in the top ten. What the research found in general, with its limitations: The ex vivo response was dominated by HLA-C-restricted CMV-specific TCR beta clonotypes, and the single most frequent clonotype in two of eight donors was supplied by these HLA-C-restricted clonotypes. Carriers of CMV infection plus the relevant HLA type were discriminated by the cumulative frequency of public TCR beta family members in the study cohort and in an independent roughly 400-donor cohort.

The clonotype comes from a human donor in good health (CMV status not recorded). Some clones in this sample may be carry-over from other donors' samples. The sequencing here drew on cultured PBMCs, taken from culture after CMV antigen stimulation. The V and J segments used are TRBV6-5 and TRBJ2-5; the D gene cannot be named for sure. The DNA sequence is as follows: TGTGCCAGCAGTTACGCGCAGACCCAGTACTTC. This codes for CASSYAQTQYF.